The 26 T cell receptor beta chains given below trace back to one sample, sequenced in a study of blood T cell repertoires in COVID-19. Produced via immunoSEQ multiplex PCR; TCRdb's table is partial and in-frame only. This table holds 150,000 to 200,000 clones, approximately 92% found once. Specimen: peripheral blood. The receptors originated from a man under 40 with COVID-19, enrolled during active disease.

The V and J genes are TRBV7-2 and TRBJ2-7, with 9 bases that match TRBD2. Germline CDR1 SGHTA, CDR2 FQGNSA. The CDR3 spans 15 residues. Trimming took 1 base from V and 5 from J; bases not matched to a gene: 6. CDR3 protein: CASSLGGSGSNEQYF. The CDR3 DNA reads TGTGCCAGCAGCTTAGGGGGTAGCGGGAGCAACGAGCAGTACTTC.

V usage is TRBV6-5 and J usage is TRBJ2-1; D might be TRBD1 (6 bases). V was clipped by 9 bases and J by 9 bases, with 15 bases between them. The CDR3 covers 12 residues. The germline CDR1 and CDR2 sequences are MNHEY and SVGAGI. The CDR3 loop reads CASRTGYGEQFF. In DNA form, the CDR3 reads TGTGCCAGTCGTACAGGGTACGGTGAGCAGTTCTTC.

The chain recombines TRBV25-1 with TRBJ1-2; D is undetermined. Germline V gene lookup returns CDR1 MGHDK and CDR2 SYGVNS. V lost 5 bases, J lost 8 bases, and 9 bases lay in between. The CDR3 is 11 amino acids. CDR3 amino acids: CASSRGNGYTF. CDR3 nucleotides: TGTGCCAGCAGTCGGGGTAACGGCTACACCTTC.

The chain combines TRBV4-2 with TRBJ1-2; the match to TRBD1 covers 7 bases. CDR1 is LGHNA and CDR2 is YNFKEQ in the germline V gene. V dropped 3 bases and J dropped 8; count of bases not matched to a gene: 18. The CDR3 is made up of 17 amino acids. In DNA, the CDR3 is TGTGCCAGCAGCCAGTTGGTCGGGACAGTGAACGATAGGGGCTACACCTTC. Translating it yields CASSQLVGTVNDRGYTF.

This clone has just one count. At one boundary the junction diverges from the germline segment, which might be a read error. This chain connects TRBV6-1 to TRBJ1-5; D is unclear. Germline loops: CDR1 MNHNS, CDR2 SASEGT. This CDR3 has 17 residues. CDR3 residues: CASTERVLPDGKQPQHF. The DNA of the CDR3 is TGTGCCAGCACTGAACGGGTTTTGCCGGACGGGAAACAGCCCCAGCATTTT.

CDR3: CASERVDEKLFF. The CDR3 DNA is TGCGCCAGCGAGAGGGTAGATGAAAAACTGTTTTTT. The J gene is TRBJ1-4, the V gene TRBV10-1, with D uncertain. Trimming shortened V by 8 bases and J by 6 bases, and 10 bases separated the two germline ends. Per the germline V gene, CDR1 is WNHNN and CDR2 is SYGVQD (reference sequence). The CDR3 sequence is 12 residues long.

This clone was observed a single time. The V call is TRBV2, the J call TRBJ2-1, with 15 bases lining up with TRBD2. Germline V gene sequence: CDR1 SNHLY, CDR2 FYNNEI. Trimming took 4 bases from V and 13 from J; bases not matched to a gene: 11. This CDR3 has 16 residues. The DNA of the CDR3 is TGTGCCAGCAGTGGCCAATACGGACTAGCGGGAGGGTTCCAGTTCTTC. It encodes CASSGQYGLAGGFQFF.

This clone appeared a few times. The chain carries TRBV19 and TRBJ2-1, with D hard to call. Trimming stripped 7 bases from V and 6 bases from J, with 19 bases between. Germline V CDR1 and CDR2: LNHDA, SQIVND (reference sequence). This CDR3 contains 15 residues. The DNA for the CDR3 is TGTGCCAGTAAACGGAGTGAGGAGATCTCCAATGAGCAGTTCTTC. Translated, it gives CASKRSEEISNEQFF.

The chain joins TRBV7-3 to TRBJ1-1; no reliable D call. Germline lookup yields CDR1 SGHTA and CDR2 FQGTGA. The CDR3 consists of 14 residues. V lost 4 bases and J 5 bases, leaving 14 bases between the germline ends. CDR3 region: CASSSQPGRTEAFF. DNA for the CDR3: TGTGCCAGCAGCTCACAACCTGGGAGGACTGAAGCTTTCTTT.

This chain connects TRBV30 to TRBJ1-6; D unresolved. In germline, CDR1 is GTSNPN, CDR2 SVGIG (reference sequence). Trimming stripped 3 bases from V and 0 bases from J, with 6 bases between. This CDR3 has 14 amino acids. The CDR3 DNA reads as TGTGCCTGGAGCGGGAGCTCCTATAATTCACCCCTCCACTTT. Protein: CAWSGSSYNSPLHF.

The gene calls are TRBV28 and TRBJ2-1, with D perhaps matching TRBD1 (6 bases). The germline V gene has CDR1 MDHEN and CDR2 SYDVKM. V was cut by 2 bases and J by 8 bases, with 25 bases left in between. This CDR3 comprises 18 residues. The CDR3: CASSLNSASGEKGDEQFF. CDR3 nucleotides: TGTGCCAGCAGTTTAAACTCAGCTTCCGGGGAAAAGGGGGATGAGCAGTTCTTC.

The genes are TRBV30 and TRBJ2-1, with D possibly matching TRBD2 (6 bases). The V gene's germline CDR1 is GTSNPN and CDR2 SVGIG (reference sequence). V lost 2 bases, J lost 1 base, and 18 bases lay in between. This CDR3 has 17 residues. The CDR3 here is CAWSIRSGTRSYNEQFF. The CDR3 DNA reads TGTGCCTGGAGTATACGATCCGGGACTCGATCCTACAATGAGCAGTTCTTC.

For the CDR3, the DNA is TGTGCCAGCAGCCGAGGATCCGGGACAGCCGCCTACGAGCAGTACTTC. Protein sequence: CASSRGSGTAAYEQYF. The chain carries TRBV5-5 and TRBJ2-7, with 7 nucleotides matching TRBD1. CDR1 and CDR2 from the germline V gene are SGHKS and YYEKEE (reference sequence). Trimming removed 4 bases from V and 2 bases from J; junction bases left unmatched: 12. The CDR3 is made up of 16 amino acids. The whole variable domain, filled in from reference TRBV5-5 and TRBJ2-7, reads DAGVTQSPTHLIKTRGQQVTLRCSPISGHKSVSWYQQVLGQGPQFIFQYYEKEERGRGNFPDRFSARQFPNYSSELNVNALLLGDSALYLCASSRGSGTAAYEQYFGPGTRLTVT.

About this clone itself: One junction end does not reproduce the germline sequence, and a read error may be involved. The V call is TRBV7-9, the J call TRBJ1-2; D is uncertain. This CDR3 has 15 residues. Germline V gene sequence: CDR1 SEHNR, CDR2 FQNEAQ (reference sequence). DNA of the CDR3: TGTGCCAGCAACTTACGGGGTGCGTCTGACTATGGCTACACCTTC. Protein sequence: CASNLRGASDYGYTF.

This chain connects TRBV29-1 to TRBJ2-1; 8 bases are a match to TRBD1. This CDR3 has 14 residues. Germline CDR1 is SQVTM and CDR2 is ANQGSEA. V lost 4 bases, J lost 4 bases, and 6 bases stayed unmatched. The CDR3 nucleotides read TGCAGCGTTGGGACAGGGAGGCTTTACAATGAGCAGTTCTTC. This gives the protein CSVGTGRLYNEQFF.

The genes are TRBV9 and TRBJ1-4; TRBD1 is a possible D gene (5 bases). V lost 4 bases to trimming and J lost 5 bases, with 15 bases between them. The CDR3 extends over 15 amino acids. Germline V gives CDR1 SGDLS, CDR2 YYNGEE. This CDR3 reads CASSPRQWQNEKLFF. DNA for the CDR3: TGTGCCAGCAGCCCCAGACAGTGGCAGAATGAAAAACTGTTTTTT.

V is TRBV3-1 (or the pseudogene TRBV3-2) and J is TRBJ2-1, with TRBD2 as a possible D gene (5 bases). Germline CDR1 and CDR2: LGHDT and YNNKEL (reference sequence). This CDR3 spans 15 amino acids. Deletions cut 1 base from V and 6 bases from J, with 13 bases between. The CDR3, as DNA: TGTGCCAGCAGCCAAGCGGGATCCCCTATCAATGAGCAGTTCTTC. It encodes CASSQAGSPINEQFF.

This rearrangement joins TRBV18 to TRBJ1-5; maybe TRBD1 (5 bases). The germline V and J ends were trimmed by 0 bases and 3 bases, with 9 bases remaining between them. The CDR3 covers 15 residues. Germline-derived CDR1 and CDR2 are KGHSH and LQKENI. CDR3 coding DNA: TGTGCCAGCTCACCACCCGGGGGGAACAATCAGCCCCAGCATTTT. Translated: CASSPPGGNNQPQHF.

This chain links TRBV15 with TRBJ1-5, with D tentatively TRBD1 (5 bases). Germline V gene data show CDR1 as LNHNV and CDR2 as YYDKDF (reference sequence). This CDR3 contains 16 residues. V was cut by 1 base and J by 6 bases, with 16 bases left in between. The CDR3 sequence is CATSRVDTSPTQPQHF. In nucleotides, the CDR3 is TGTGCCACCAGCAGAGTGGACACTAGCCCAACTCAGCCCCAGCATTTT.

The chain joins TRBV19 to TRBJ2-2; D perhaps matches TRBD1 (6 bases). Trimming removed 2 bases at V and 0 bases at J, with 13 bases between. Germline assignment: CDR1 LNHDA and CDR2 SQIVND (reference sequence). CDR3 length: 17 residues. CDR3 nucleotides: TGTGCCAGTAGTATAAGTTTCAGGGGCGCGAACACCGGGGAGCTGTTTTTT. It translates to CASSISFRGANTGELFF.

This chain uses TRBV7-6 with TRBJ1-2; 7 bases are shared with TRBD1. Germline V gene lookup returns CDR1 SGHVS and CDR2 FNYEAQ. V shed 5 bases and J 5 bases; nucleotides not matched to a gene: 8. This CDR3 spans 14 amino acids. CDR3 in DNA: TGTGCCAGCAGCCCAGGGACAGCAAATTATGGCTACACCTTC. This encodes CASSPGTANYGYTF.

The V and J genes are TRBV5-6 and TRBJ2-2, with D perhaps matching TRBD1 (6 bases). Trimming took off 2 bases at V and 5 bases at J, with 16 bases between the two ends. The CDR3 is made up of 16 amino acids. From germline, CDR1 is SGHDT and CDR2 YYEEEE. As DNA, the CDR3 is TGTGCCAGCAGCTTTCTCGGGACACACCAAACCGGGGAGCTGTTTTTT. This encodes CASSFLGTHQTGELFF.

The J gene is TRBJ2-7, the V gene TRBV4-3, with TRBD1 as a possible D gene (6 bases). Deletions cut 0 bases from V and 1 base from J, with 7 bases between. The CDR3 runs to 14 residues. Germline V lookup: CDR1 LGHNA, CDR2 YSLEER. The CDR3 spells CASSQDTGSYEQYF. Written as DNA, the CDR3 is TGCGCCAGCAGCCAAGACACAGGGTCCTACGAGCAGTACTTC.

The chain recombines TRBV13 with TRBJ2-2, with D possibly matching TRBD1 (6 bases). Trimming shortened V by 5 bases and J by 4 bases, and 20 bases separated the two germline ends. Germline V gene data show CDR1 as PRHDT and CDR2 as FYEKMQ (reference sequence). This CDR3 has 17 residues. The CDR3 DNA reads TGTGCCAGCAGCCTCTTCAAGGGACAAGCCTTCACCGGGGAGCTGTTTTTT. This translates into CASSLFKGQAFTGELFF.

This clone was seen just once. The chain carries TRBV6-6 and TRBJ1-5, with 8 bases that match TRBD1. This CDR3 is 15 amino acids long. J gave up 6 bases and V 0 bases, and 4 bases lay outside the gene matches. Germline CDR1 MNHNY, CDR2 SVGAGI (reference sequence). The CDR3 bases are TGTGCCAGCAGTTACTCATCAGGGGGCGGTCAGCCCCAGCATTTT. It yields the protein CASSYSSGGGQPQHF.

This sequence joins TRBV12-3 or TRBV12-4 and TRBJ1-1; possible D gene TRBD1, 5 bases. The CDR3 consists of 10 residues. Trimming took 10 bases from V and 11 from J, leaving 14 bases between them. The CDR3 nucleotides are TGTGCCACCGTAGACAGTTGGGCTTTCTTT. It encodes CATVDSWAFF.